This TCR beta chain was observed in a study of sequential checkpoint blockade in melanoma. Across the study: Both treatment sequences were followed by maintenance nivolumab.

Treatment noted: randomized to nivolumab then ipilimumab (arm A) or the reverse (arm B). DNA-damaging chemotherapy had not been given to any patient beforehand. Sorted cells were live CD3+CD8+, lacking CD19 and CD56, from PBMCs. The protocol was immunoSEQ multiplex PCR, while the TCRdb copy is restricted to in-frame clones and leaves out a portion. This sample yields some 40,000 clones, of which almost 85% are seen a single time; 4.5% to 7% belongs to the top ten. This clone came up once. V lost 0 bases, J lost 4 bases, and 6 bases stayed unmatched. This CDR3 comprises 15 residues. Germline CDR1 is SGDLS and CDR2 is YYNGEE.

The TCR was taken from a human donor with melanoma. The chain combines TRBV9 with TRBJ1-2; TRBD1 matches 7 bases. The sequenced sample was CD8+ T cells sorted from blood (inferred from file names), obtained from a patient given nivolumab and ipilimumab in sequence. CDR3 nucleotides: TGTGCCAGCAGCGTAGGGAGGACAGGTTTCTATGGCTACACCTTC. This encodes CASSVGRTGFYGYTF.